This entry lists 27 T cell receptor beta chains sequenced from one sample in a study of shared clonotypes between healthy human individuals. Some clones are missing from TCRdb's copy, which holds only in-frame ones; the method was immunoSEQ multiplex PCR. The repertoire holds 550,000 to 800,000 clones, 74% seen once, with roughly 1.7% in the top ten. Sequencing used memory CD4+ T cells sorted from blood. This sample's subset: CD45RA-negative fraction. Source of these receptors: a woman in her twenties or thirties in good health.

With regard to this clone: The sample holds other DNA sequences that translate to the same CDR3. V is TRBV7-9 and J is TRBJ1-4; 7 bases line up with TRBD1. After removal of 1 base from V and 6 bases from J, the junction contained 2 bases not matched to a gene. The length of the CDR3 is 14 residues. Germline CDR1 is SEHNR and CDR2 is FQNEAQ (reference sequence). The CDR3 is CASSLGQGDEKLFF. The CDR3 DNA follows: TGTGCCAGCAGCTTAGGACAGGGTGATGAAAAACTGTTTTTT.

The V gene is TRBV29-1, the J gene TRBJ2-3; TRBD2 matches 12 bases. Germline assignment: CDR1 SQVTM and CDR2 ANQGSEA. J gave up 2 bases and V 4 bases, and 4 bases lay outside the gene matches. There are 15 residues in the CDR3. The CDR3 nucleotides read TGCAGCGTTGGGACTAGCGGGGCTGACACAGATACGCAGTATTTT. Translation: CSVGTSGADTDTQYF.

CDR3: CASSPLGDHGYTF. The CDR3 DNA reads TGTGCCAGCTCACCTCTGGGGGATCATGGCTACACCTTC. The chain links TRBV18 to TRBJ1-2; tentative D call: TRBD1 (5 bases). Germline V gives CDR1 KGHSH, CDR2 LQKENI. The CDR3 totals 13 residues. The V and J ends lost 3 bases and 6 bases respectively, with 11 bases between them.

The chain recombines TRBV4-1 with TRBJ2-1; D unclear. The V and J ends lost 1 base and 1 base respectively, with 14 bases between them. Germline CDR1 MGHRA, CDR2 YSYEKL. This CDR3 spans 17 amino acids. CDR3 sequence (DNA): TGCGCCAGCAGCCAAGGGATCTGGGGAAGGTCCTACAATGAGCAGTTCTTC. Residues: CASSQGIWGRSYNEQFF.

The chain employs TRBV28 and TRBJ2-7, with 9 bases that match TRBD2. V lost 6 bases to trimming and J lost 4 bases; unmatched junction nucleotides: 10. The CDR3 spans 15 residues. CDR1 is MDHEN, CDR2 SYDVKM, per germline. The DNA for the CDR3 is TGTGCCAGCAGGATCCTGACTAGCGGCATTTACGAGCAGTACTTC. Translated, it gives CASRILTSGIYEQYF.

The chain employs TRBV5-4 and TRBJ2-5; 7 nucleotides agree with TRBD2. The CDR3 covers 15 residues. After removal of 2 bases from V and 3 bases from J, the junction contained 7 bases not matched to a gene. Germline V CDR1 and CDR2: SGHNT, YYREEE (reference sequence). This CDR3 is CASSFRVGGEETQYF. The CDR3 nucleotides read TGTGCCAGCAGCTTTCGAGTGGGAGGGGAAGAGACCCAGTACTTC.

This clone was detected ten times or more. This rearrangement joins TRBV28 to TRBJ2-5; 8 bases fit TRBD2. The germline V gene has CDR1 MDHEN and CDR2 SYDVKM. This CDR3 contains 15 residues. V trimming: 3 bases; J trimming: 6 bases; junction bases outside the gene matches: 9. This CDR3 is CASSFSGTSLQTQYF. CDR3 DNA sequence: TGTGCCAGCAGTTTTTCCGGGACTAGTTTACAGACCCAGTACTTC.

The chain couples TRBV5-1 to TRBJ1-5, with 7 nucleotides matching TRBD1. The CDR3 length is 16 residues. Per the germline V gene, CDR1 is SGHRS and CDR2 is YFSETQ. V lost 0 bases to trimming and J lost 2 bases; unmatched junction nucleotides: 5. The CDR3 region has the DNA TGCGCCAGCAGCTTGGGACAGGGCGCGGGCAATCAGCCCCAGCATTTT. Translating gives CASSLGQGAGNQPQHF.

A single count supports this clone. The chain combines TRBV21-1 with TRBJ1-5. TRBV21-1 is classified as a pseudogene. The CDR3 covers 10 residues. CDR3 sequence (DNA): TGTGCCAGCGAGATTCAGCCCCAGCATTTT. It translates to CASEIQPQHF.

This clone was observed a single time. The chain has TRBV6-1 and TRBJ1-4; D might be TRBD1 (6 bases). The germline V gene has CDR1 MNHNS and CDR2 SASEGT. V was clipped by 4 bases and J by 12 bases, with 24 bases between them. CDR3 length: 16 amino acids. The CDR3 bases are TGTGCCAGCAGTGGACAACCCCGGGGGCGGCGTAGGGAACTGTTTTTT. As protein: CASSGQPRGRRRELFF.

J is TRBJ2-7 and V is TRBV5-8; D uncertain. Deletions cut 4 bases from V and 5 bases from J, with 10 bases between. The germline V gene encodes CDR1 SGHTS and CDR2 YDEGEE. This CDR3 has 12 amino acids. In DNA form, the CDR3 reads TGTGCCAGCAGCCCAGCTCCACACGAGCAGTACTTC. Its translation is CASSPAPHEQYF.

V usage is TRBV27 and J usage is TRBJ2-7, with D unclear. The CDR3 extends over 15 amino acids. V shed 5 bases and J shed 4 bases, with 18 bases lying between them. The germline gives CDR1 MNHEY, CDR2 SMNVEV (reference sequence). CDR3 in DNA: TGTGCCAGCAGTCCCTCGCGAATCGTTTCTTACGAGCAGTACTTC. Its protein product is CASSPSRIVSYEQYF.

This clone was observed once. The same CDR3 is also encoded by other DNA sequences in this sample. The chain carries TRBV6-5 and TRBJ2-3; D gene ambiguous. Germline V CDR1 and CDR2: MNHEY, SVGAGI. The CDR3 is 15 residues long. The V end was cut by 2 bases, the J end by 2 bases, with 11 bases between. CDR3 bases: TGTGCCAGCAGTTACAGTGGCGGTCCCACAGATACGCAGTATTTT. Residues: CASSYSGGPTDTQYF.

V is TRBV5-1 and J is TRBJ2-5, with 8 positions matching TRBD2. The CDR3 is made up of 15 amino acids. CDR1 is SGHRS and CDR2 is YFSETQ in the germline V gene. V lost 2 bases to trimming and J lost 5 bases; unmatched junction nucleotides: 8. The CDR3 region is CASSFFGRAGETQYF. CDR3 in DNA: TGCGCCAGCAGCTTTTTCGGGAGGGCCGGGGAGACCCAGTACTTC.

This chain's CDR3 is CASSLGGRVSYEQYF. CDR3 bases: TGTGCCAGCAGTTTAGGGGGGAGGGTATCCTACGAGCAGTACTTC. The V gene is TRBV28, the J gene TRBJ2-7, with 7 positions matching TRBD2. The CDR3 spans 15 residues. Germline assignment: CDR1 MDHEN and CDR2 SYDVKM. The ends lost 2 bases at V and 1 base at J; junction bases unmatched: 5.

The chain couples TRBV7-9 to TRBJ2-7, with TRBD1 identical over 10 bases. There are 15 residues in the CDR3. CDR1 is SEHNR, CDR2 FQNEAQ, per germline (reference sequence). J lost 4 bases, V lost 0 bases, and 3 bases had no gene match. CDR3 sequence: CASSLARTGGYEQYF. The CDR3 coding sequence is TGTGCCAGCAGCTTAGCGCGGACAGGGGGTTACGAGCAGTACTTC.

J is TRBJ1-2 and V is TRBV6-6, with TRBD1 as a possible D gene (6 bases). CDR1 and CDR2 from the germline V gene are MNHNY and SVGAGI (reference sequence). The length of the CDR3 is 13 residues. The V and J ends lost 6 bases and 8 bases respectively, with 16 bases between them. The CDR3 here is CASSPLWGRGYTF. CDR3 nucleotide sequence: TGTGCCAGCAGCCCGTTGTGGGGGCGAGGCTACACCTTC.

The genes are TRBV5-1 and TRBJ2-1; 9 bases align to TRBD2. V gave up 4 bases and J gave up 8 bases; unmatched junction bases: 13. The germline CDR1 and CDR2 sequences are SGHRS and YFSETQ. The CDR3 runs 16 residues. CDR3 DNA: TGCGCCAGCAGCGAGGGTGGCGGGAGGGCCAGGGATGAGCAGTTCTTC. It is translated as CASSEGGGRARDEQFF.

CDR3 coding DNA: TGTGCCAGCAGCGTAGGGGGACAGGGGGTAAACTACGAGCAGTACTTC. Translated, it gives CASSVGGQGVNYEQYF. The gene calls are TRBV9 and TRBJ2-7, with TRBD1 matching 11 bases. This CDR3 region has 16 residues. Germline V lookup: CDR1 SGDLS, CDR2 YYNGEE. The junction had 5 bases not matched to a gene; V was cut back by 0 bases and J by 3 bases.

This rearrangement joins TRBV13 to TRBJ2-1; 10 positions agree with TRBD1. The germline CDR1 and CDR2 sequences are PRHDT and FYEKMQ (reference sequence). The CDR3 is made up of 15 amino acids. Unmatched junction bases numbered 6, after V lost 3 bases and J lost 7 bases. The CDR3 loop is CASSFRGQGWNEQFF. As DNA, the CDR3 is TGTGCCAGCAGCTTTAGGGGACAGGGGTGGAATGAGCAGTTCTTC.

The V and J genes are TRBV5-1 and TRBJ1-3, with a weak D call TRBD1 (5 bases). Germline CDR1 and CDR2: SGHRS and YFSETQ. This CDR3 is 16 amino acids long. V was cut by 0 bases and J by 0 bases, with 10 bases left in between. CDR3 protein: CASSLDGGTSGNTIYF. Written as DNA, the CDR3 is TGCGCCAGCAGCTTGGACGGGGGTACCTCTGGAAACACCATATATTTT.

This chain uses TRBV6-1 with TRBJ2-1; 8 bases are shared with TRBD2. The ends lost 4 bases at V and 4 bases at J; junction bases unmatched: 6. Germline CDR1 reads MNHNS; CDR2 reads SASEGT. CDR3 size: 15 residues. CDR3 residues: CASSGGGRFYNEQFF. CDR3 DNA sequence: TGTGCCAGCAGTGGAGGCGGGAGGTTTTACAATGAGCAGTTCTTC.

This chain links TRBV5-1 with TRBJ1-5; D call uncertain. CDR1 is SGHRS and CDR2 is YFSETQ in the germline V gene. The CDR3 sequence is 13 residues long. The V and J ends lost 5 bases and 3 bases respectively, with 9 bases between them. CDR3 amino acids: CASRGSVNQPQHF. The CDR3 coding sequence is TGCGCCAGCAGGGGCAGCGTCAATCAGCCCCAGCATTTT.

The rearrangement uses TRBV5-6 and TRBJ2-7; possibly TRBD1 or TRBD2 for D (5 bases each). The CDR3 sequence is 12 residues long. V shed 2 bases and J shed 6 bases, with 9 bases lying between them. The germline gives CDR1 SGHDT, CDR2 YYEEEE. CDR3 coding DNA: TGTGCCAGCAGCTTTGGGGACGGCGAGCAGTACTTC. Residues: CASSFGDGEQYF. Supplemented by reference TRBV5-6 and TRBJ2-7, the full variable domain reads DAGVTQSPTHLIKTRGQQVTLRCSPKSGHDTVSWYQQALGQGPQFIFQYYEEEERQRGNFPDRFSGHQFPNYSSELNVNALLLGDSALYLCASSFGDGEQYFGPGTRLTVT.

This clone was observed at least ten times. This chain joins TRBV6-1 and TRBJ2-7; the D gene could be TRBD1 or TRBD2 (5 bases each). CDR1 and CDR2 (germline): MNHNS, SASEGT. The V and J ends lost 3 bases and 2 bases respectively, with 11 bases between them. The CDR3 spans 14 residues. The CDR3, as DNA: TGTGCCAGCAGTGATTGGGACCGAACCTACGAGCAGTACTTC. Translation gives CASSDWDRTYEQYF.

This clone was detected many times. The chain couples TRBV5-1 to TRBJ2-7; 10 nucleotides align to TRBD2. Trimming at V came to 4 bases and at J to 5 bases, leaving 9 bases not matched to a gene. In germline, CDR1 is SGHRS, CDR2 YFSETQ. The CDR3 is 15 amino acids. CDR3: CASSTGLAEADEQYF. Here the CDR3 DNA reads TGCGCCAGCAGCACAGGACTAGCGGAGGCAGACGAGCAGTACTTC.

The chain employs TRBV29-1 and TRBJ1-1, with D perhaps matching TRBD1 (6 bases). This CDR3 has 14 amino acids. V dropped 3 bases and J dropped 1 base, with 12 bases sitting between them. CDR1 is SQVTM and CDR2 is ANQGSEA in the germline V gene. The CDR3 nucleotides read TGCAGCGTTGATAGCCCGGACAGGAACACTGAAGCTTTCTTT. This codes for CSVDSPDRNTEAFF.